Shown below are 21 T cell receptor beta chains from a single sample sequenced in a study of human T cells and chemical hapten exposure. Regarding time point: patch test 3, about 24 weeks after DPC sensitization. The treatment denotes: therapeutic diphenylcyclopropenone sensitization with weekly scalp DPC. TCRdb analysed the RACE reads with MiXCR anew, one entry per CDR3 protein. The sample shows over 75,000 distinct CDR3 sequences, under 13% of them seen only once. Sample: whole blood, taken in connection with sensitization to the hapten diphenylcyclopropenone (DPC). These receptors all come from a woman younger than 45 with alopecia areata. Some clones in this sample may be carry-over from other donors' samples.

This clonotype appeared a few times. The gene calls are TRBV14 and TRBJ1-2; D is perhaps TRBD1 (5 bases). This CDR3 region has 17 residues. Per the germline V gene, CDR1 is SGHDN and CDR2 is FVKESK. The ends were cut back, 0 bases at V and 4 bases at J, with 18 bases in the middle. The CDR3 protein is CASSQDLISGGGYGYTF. CDR3 nucleotide sequence: TGTGCCAGCAGCCAAGATCTAATTTCCGGGGGAGGCTATGGCTACACCTTC.

The chain carries TRBV4-1 and TRBJ1-2; a possible D gene is TRBD1 (6 bases). Germline CDR1 reads MGHRA; CDR2 reads YSYEKL. The CDR3 has 14 residues. Trimming took off 2 bases at V and 4 bases at J, with 11 bases between the two ends. The CDR3 sequence: CASSQTQGTYGYTF. The CDR3 coding sequence is TGCGCCAGCAGCCAAACACAGGGAACCTATGGCTACACCTTC.

In this sample, this clonotype turned up many times. This CDR3 is CASSVAGFEQFF. Here the CDR3 DNA reads TGTGCCAGCAGTGTGGCTGGATTTGAGCAGTTCTTC. The chain recombines TRBV2 with TRBJ2-1; D remains ambiguous. The V end was cut by 4 bases, the J end by 9 bases, with 10 bases between. Per the germline V gene, CDR1 is SNHLY and CDR2 is FYNNEI. This CDR3 is built from 12 residues. The whole variable domain, remainder taken from reference TRBV2 and TRBJ2-1, is EPEVTQTPSHQVTQMGQEVILRCVPISNHLYFYWYRQILGQKVEFLVSFYNNEISEKSEIFDDQFSVERPDGSNFTLKIRSTKLEDSAMYFCASSVAGFEQFFGPGTRLTVL.

Many counts were recorded for this clonotype. V gene TRBV7-2 combines with J gene TRBJ2-5; perhaps TRBD2 as D (6 bases). V was cut by 5 bases and J by 2 bases, with 21 bases left in between. The CDR3 spans 17 residues. Germline V gene lookup returns CDR1 SGHTA and CDR2 FQGNSA. Written as DNA, the CDR3 is TGTGCCAGCAGCCCCCGGGGGAGCGCTCGAGCGCAAGAGACCCAGTACTTC. It yields the protein CASSPRGSARAQETQYF.

J is TRBJ2-6 and V is TRBV7-9; D gene unclear. The V and J ends lost 5 bases and 3 bases respectively, with 5 bases between them. The CDR3 is 13 amino acids. Germline CDR1 SEHNR, CDR2 FQNEAQ (reference sequence). CDR3: CASSLFGANVLTF. The CDR3 DNA follows: TGTGCCAGCAGCCTCTTTGGGGCCAACGTCCTGACTTTC.

In its sample, this clonotype was seen many times. The chain couples TRBV2 to TRBJ2-1, with 11 bases aligning to TRBD2. The CDR3 sequence is 15 residues long. Trimming removed 6 bases from V and 8 bases from J; junction bases left unmatched: 9. CDR1 and CDR2 (germline): SNHLY, FYNNEI. The CDR3 reads CASRVSGGASHEQFF. The CDR3 DNA is TGTGCCAGCAGGGTTAGCGGGGGGGCATCCCATGAGCAGTTCTTC.

This clonotype was observed a few times. CDR3 amino acids: CASSLRLASTDTQYF. In nucleotides, the CDR3 is TGCGCCAGCAGCCTCCGACTAGCTAGCACAGATACGCAGTATTTT. The rearrangement joins TRBV4-3 to TRBJ2-3; 7 bases are a match to TRBD2. Germline CDR1 LGHNA, CDR2 YSLEER. CDR3 size: 15 residues. V lost 4 bases, J lost 0 bases, and 4 bases stayed unmatched.

As to this clonotype: This clone may be a read error of a much larger clone one base away. The chain is built from TRBV19 and TRBJ2-2, with a possible D match to TRBD1 (6 bases). V shed 5 bases and J shed 7 bases, with 17 bases lying between them. This CDR3 spans 15 amino acids. Germline V gene sequence: CDR1 LNHDA, CDR2 SQIVND (reference sequence). CDR3 sequence reads: CASSQWTEYIGELFF. CDR3 DNA: TGTGCCAGTAGTCAATGGACAGAATACATCGGGGAGCTGTTTTTT.

CDR3 amino acids: CASSLRDYNSADTGELFF. Written as DNA, the CDR3 is TGCGCCAGCAGCCTCCGGGACTATAATTCCGCGGACACCGGGGAGCTGTTTTTT. The genes are TRBV4-3 and TRBJ2-2; 7 bases line up with TRBD2. In germline, CDR1 is LGHNA, CDR2 YSLEER. The ends lost 4 bases at V and 3 bases at J; junction bases unmatched: 14. The CDR3 is 18 amino acids.

The chain recombines TRBV6-6 with TRBJ1-5; TRBD1 agrees at 7 bases. The CDR3 runs 16 residues. Germline CDR1 reads MNHNY; CDR2 reads SVGAGI (reference sequence). V gave up 0 bases and J gave up 5 bases; unmatched junction bases: 7. This CDR3 reads CASSYSRGGLDQPQHF. CDR3 DNA: TGTGCCAGCAGTTACTCGAGAGGGGGCCTCGATCAGCCCCAGCATTTT.

This clonotype was picked up many times. This rearrangement joins TRBV12-3 or TRBV12-4 to TRBJ2-7; D unresolved. CDR3 length equals 13 residues. The V and J ends lost 4 bases and 5 bases respectively, with 12 bases between them. The CDR3 DNA sequence: TGTGCCAGCAGTTACCAGGACCCCAACGAGCAGTACTTC. Translation: CASSYQDPNEQYF.

This clonotype was seen a handful of times. V gene TRBV4-2 combines with J gene TRBJ1-6; 7 nucleotides align to TRBD1. Germline V gene lookup returns CDR1 LGHNA and CDR2 YNFKEQ. The CDR3 has 17 amino acids. Trimming took 3 bases from V and 0 from J; bases not matched to a gene: 5. The CDR3 coding sequence is TGTGCCAGCAGCCACGGGACAGCCCGCTCCTATAATTCACCCCTCCACTTT. Protein product: CASSHGTARSYNSPLHF.

This rearrangement joins TRBV29-1 to TRBJ1-1; 8 bases align to TRBD1. V trimming: 7 bases; J trimming: 2 bases; junction bases outside the gene matches: 3. Germline CDR1 is SQVTM and CDR2 is ANQGSEA. There are 12 residues in the CDR3. The chain's CDR3 is CSGQGFNTEAFF. The CDR3 DNA follows: TGCAGCGGACAGGGGTTTAACACTGAAGCTTTCTTT.

The chain joins TRBV29-1 to TRBJ2-5, with D unclear. CDR1 and CDR2 (germline): SQVTM, ANQGSEA. Trimming took off 4 bases at V and 4 bases at J, with 4 bases between the two ends. This CDR3 has 10 amino acids. The CDR3 nucleotides are TGCAGCGTTGTAGTAGAGACCCAGTACTTC. Translating it yields CSVVVETQYF.

The genes are TRBV20-1 and TRBJ1-2, with D tentatively TRBD1 (6 bases). This CDR3 region has 15 residues. Deletions cut 0 bases from V and 8 bases from J, with 19 bases between. Per the germline V gene, CDR1 is DFQATT and CDR2 is SNEGSKA (reference sequence). In DNA form, the CDR3 reads TGCAGTGCTAGAGATCCGGGGGGCGCGGCGGAGGGCTACACCTTC. Protein product: CSARDPGGAAEGYTF.

This clonotype was counted between two and nine times. J is TRBJ2-5 and V is TRBV10-3; no definite D call. Between the trimmed V and J ends, which lost 2 bases and 1 base, there was a span of 11 bases. The V gene's germline CDR1 is ENHRY and CDR2 SYGVKD. The CDR3 extends over 15 amino acids. CDR3 region: CAISEVRGAQETQYF. For the CDR3, the DNA is TGTGCCATCAGTGAGGTTCGAGGTGCCCAAGAGACCCAGTACTTC.

The chain carries TRBV2 and TRBJ1-5; D is unresolved. Trimming removed 2 bases at V and 0 bases at J, with 8 bases between. Germline V gene sequence: CDR1 SNHLY, CDR2 FYNNEI. This CDR3 contains 15 residues. The CDR3 region has the DNA TGTGCCAGCAGTGAATCGGAATTTAGCAATCAGCCCCAGCATTTT. It yields the protein CASSESEFSNQPQHF.

The sample holds many counts of this clonotype. V usage is TRBV3-1 and J usage is TRBJ1-1, with 9 bases aligning to TRBD1. Germline trimming cut 1 base from V and 8 bases from J; bases unmatched to any gene: 8. CDR1 LGHDT and CDR2 YNNKEL come from the germline V gene (reference sequence). This CDR3 spans 15 amino acids. The CDR3 bases are TGTGCCAGCAGCCAAGGGACAGGGGTTACAGGGGAAGCTTTCTTT. Residues: CASSQGTGVTGEAFF.

This clonotype was recorded many times. The genes are TRBV4-1 and TRBJ2-1; D not resolved. CDR1 is MGHRA, CDR2 YSYEKL, per germline. The CDR3 loop spans 13 amino acids. Trimming took off 2 bases at V and 5 bases at J, with 7 bases between the two ends. CDR3 loop: CASSQPLDNEQFF. CDR3 DNA sequence: TGCGCCAGCAGCCAACCCCTAGACAATGAGCAGTTCTTC.

This clonotype was picked up a small number of times. CDR3 in amino acids: CATSRTNWYQETQYF. Written as DNA, the CDR3 is TGTGCCACCAGCAGAACCAACTGGTACCAAGAGACCCAGTACTTC. The rearrangement joins TRBV15 to TRBJ2-5, with D uncertain. V was clipped by 2 bases and J by 0 bases, with 10 bases between them. Looked up from germline, CDR1 is LNHNV and CDR2 is YYDKDF (reference sequence). This CDR3 spans 15 amino acids.

This clonotype was counted many times. V usage is TRBV20-1 and J usage is TRBJ1-1, with D possibly being TRBD1 (6 bases). V was cut by 6 bases and J by 4 bases, with 18 bases left in between. CDR1 and CDR2 (germline): DFQATT, SNEGSKA (reference sequence). The CDR3 contains 14 residues. CDR3 protein: CSAPQGSGGTEAFF. CDR3 sequence (DNA): TGCAGTGCACCACAGGGTTCCGGGGGCACTGAAGCTTTCTTT.